These 18 T cell receptor beta chains were sequenced from one sample in a study of T cells after yellow fever vaccination. TCRdb recomputed calls from the 5' RACE reads with MiXCR, one row per CDR3 protein. The profile shows 200,000 to 250,000 distinct CDR3 sequences, 6.9% of them singletons. Material: CD4+ T cells sorted from PBMCs, obtained 15 days after the yellow fever booster vaccination. Receptor source: a young man who received the YFV17D yellow fever vaccine.

This clonotype was found a few times. V is TRBV6-1 and J is TRBJ1-5; 8 positions agree with TRBD1. Germline V lookup: CDR1 MNHNS, CDR2 SASEGT. With V trimmed by 5 bases and J by 0 bases, 6 bases remained unmatched. The CDR3 has 16 residues. As DNA, the CDR3 is TGTGCCAGCAGTCGAAGGACAGGGAATAGCAATCAGCCCCAGCATTTT. Amino acids: CASSRRTGNSNQPQHF.

V and J are TRBV5-1 and TRBJ2-7, with TRBD1 as a possible D gene (6 bases). Per germline, CDR1 SGHRS and CDR2 YFSETQ. This CDR3 contains 14 residues. Trimming removed 4 bases at V and 6 bases at J, with 17 bases between. This chain's CDR3 is CASSLDRLGGEQYF. The CDR3 DNA follows: TGCGCCAGCAGCCTCGACAGGTTAGGTGGCGAGCAGTACTTC. The whole variable domain, filled in from reference TRBV5-1 and TRBJ2-7, reads KAGVTQTPRYLIKTRGQQVTLSCSPISGHRSVSWYQQTPGQGLQFLFEYFSETQRNKGNFPGRFSGRQFSNSRSEMNVSTLELGDSALYLCASSLDRLGGEQYFGPGTRLTVT.

This clonotype was detected only a few times. The J gene is TRBJ2-6, the V gene TRBV3-1; 10 bases fit TRBD2. CDR1 is LGHDT, CDR2 YNNKEL, per germline (reference sequence). J was trimmed by 2 bases and V by 4 bases; bases with no gene match: 8. The CDR3 is made up of 18 amino acids. CDR3 amino acids: CASSPMSGRVTGANVLTF. In DNA form, the CDR3 reads TGTGCCAGCAGCCCCATGAGCGGGAGGGTGACTGGGGCCAACGTCCTGACTTTC.

This clonotype has just a few counts. The gene calls are TRBV20-1 and TRBJ2-2; 13 nucleotides match TRBD2. V lost 0 bases, J lost 5 bases, and 9 bases stayed unmatched. The CDR3 contains 18 residues. CDR1 is DFQATT, CDR2 SNEGSKA, per germline (reference sequence). CDR3 amino acids: CSARDLRLAGGTTGELFF. In nucleotides, the CDR3 is TGCAGTGCTAGAGATCTCCGACTAGCGGGAGGAACGACCGGGGAGCTGTTTTTT.

The gene calls are TRBV29-1 and TRBJ1-1, with no clear D. The CDR3 loop spans 13 amino acids. CDR1 is SQVTM and CDR2 is ANQGSEA in the germline V gene. Trimming removed 5 bases from V and 1 base from J, with 11 bases in between. CDR3 sequence reads: CSVQHTKNTEAFF. CDR3 DNA sequence: TGCAGCGTTCAGCACACGAAGAACACTGAAGCTTTCTTT.

This clonotype showed up many times. The chain is built from TRBV3-1 and TRBJ2-3; D is perhaps TRBD2 (5 bases). CDR1 is LGHDT, CDR2 YNNKEL, per germline (reference sequence). The germline V and J ends were trimmed by 3 bases and 1 base, with 11 bases remaining between them. The CDR3 spans 15 residues. This chain's CDR3 is CASSQGWGGTDTQYF. CDR3 in DNA: TGTGCCAGCAGCCAGGGTTGGGGAGGCACAGATACGCAGTATTTT.

This clonotype showed up just a few times. The rearrangement joins TRBV4-3 to TRBJ2-1; TRBD2 is a possible D gene (6 bases). V lost 0 bases to trimming and J lost 8 bases, with 29 bases between them. Germline-derived CDR1 and CDR2 are LGHNA and YSLEER. The CDR3 totals 20 residues. The chain's CDR3 is CASSQDKGWVSGAWSDEQFF. CDR3 in DNA: TGCGCCAGCAGCCAAGATAAGGGCTGGGTCTCGGGAGCGTGGTCCGATGAGCAGTTCTTC.

This clonotype was counted between two and nine times. The V call is TRBV19, the J call TRBJ1-3; 7 bases are shared with TRBD1. Germline CDR1 LNHDA, CDR2 SQIVND (reference sequence). Trimming took 7 bases from V and 0 from J; bases not matched to a gene: 3. CDR3 length equals 14 residues. The CDR3 is CASTGGSSGNTIYF. CDR3 nucleotide sequence: TGTGCCAGTACAGGGGGAAGCTCTGGAAACACCATATATTTT.

This clonotype was recorded many times. The chain employs TRBV12-3 or TRBV12-4 and TRBJ1-1; no clear D gene. V shed 3 bases and J shed 1 base, with 6 bases lying between them. This CDR3 is 13 amino acids long. The CDR3: CASSFRRNTEAFF. Here the CDR3 DNA reads TGTGCCAGCAGTTTTCGGCGGAACACTGAAGCTTTCTTT.

This clonotype was counted many times. This chain joins TRBV29-1 and TRBJ2-3, with TRBD2 identical over 8 bases. The CDR3 length is 14 residues. V was clipped by 2 bases and J by 6 bases; unmatched bases: 7. The germline V gene has CDR1 SQVTM and CDR2 ANQGSEA. The CDR3 coding sequence is TGCAGCGTTGAACAAGGACTAGCTACGGATACGCAGTATTTT. Protein sequence: CSVEQGLATDTQYF.

This clonotype was seen a few times. The genes are TRBV30 and TRBJ1-5; 7 nucleotides match TRBD1. This CDR3 comprises 15 residues. Germline CDR1 and CDR2: GTSNPN and SVGIG (reference sequence). The V gene end was trimmed by 1 base and the J gene end by 5 bases; junction bases not matched to a gene: 8. The CDR3 region is CAWSGGQATHQPQHF. In nucleotides, the CDR3 is TGTGCCTGGAGTGGCGGACAGGCAACTCATCAGCCCCAGCATTTT.

This clonotype was counted only a few times. The rearrangement joins TRBV5-1 to TRBJ1-5; D uncertain. This CDR3 has 15 amino acids. Between the trimmed V and J ends, which lost 5 bases and 2 bases, there was a span of 14 bases. Germline V gives CDR1 SGHRS, CDR2 YFSETQ. CDR3 nucleotides: TGCGCCAGCAGGGCTATCCCCGGGGGCAATCAGCCCCAGCATTTT. Translating it yields CASRAIPGGNQPQHF.

This clonotype was seen a few times. The genes are TRBV11-3 and TRBJ2-5, with 8 bases fitting TRBD1. Losses at the gene ends were 0 bases for V and 5 bases for J; bases not matched to a gene: 2. CDR1 is SGHNT, CDR2 YENEEA, per germline. The CDR3 is 14 residues long. The CDR3 protein is CASSLDRGLETQYF. The CDR3 DNA reads TGTGCCAGCAGCTTAGACAGGGGGCTGGAGACCCAGTACTTC.

This clonotype was observed many times. This chain joins TRBV3-1 and TRBJ2-5; D is perhaps TRBD1 (6 bases). V dropped 1 base and J dropped 1 base, with 13 bases sitting between them. The CDR3 extends over 16 amino acids. CDR1 is LGHDT and CDR2 is YNNKEL in the germline V gene (reference sequence). The CDR3 DNA follows: TGTGCCAGCAGCCAAGGTGTCTCCAGGGGCCAAGAGACCCAGTACTTC. Encoded protein: CASSQGVSRGQETQYF.

This clonotype came up many times. The chain combines TRBV6-1 with TRBJ2-7; perhaps TRBD2 as D (7 bases). This CDR3 has 14 residues. V was pared by 8 bases and J by 4 bases, with 18 bases between. CDR1 is MNHNS, CDR2 SASEGT, per germline. CDR3 sequence reads: CASVGGGPPYEQYF. The CDR3 DNA is TGTGCCAGCGTAGGGGGAGGGCCTCCGTACGAGCAGTACTTC.

This clonotype was seen a handful of times. The rearrangement joins TRBV7-9 to TRBJ2-5, with D possibly TRBD1 on 5 matching bases. V lost 1 base and J 1 base, leaving 13 bases between the germline ends. This CDR3 spans 16 amino acids. Germline CDR1 and CDR2: SEHNR and FQNEAQ (reference sequence). The DNA for the CDR3 is TGTGCCAGCAGCTTAGGACAGCCAAGTAGCCAAGAGACCCAGTACTTC. Amino acid sequence: CASSLGQPSSQETQYF.

The table lists this clonotype with a count of one. V and J are TRBV5-8 and TRBJ2-3; no clear D gene. CDR3 size: 15 residues. V gave up 9 bases and J gave up 13 bases, with 30 bases separating them. Germline V gene lookup returns CDR1 SGHTS and CDR2 YDEGEE. The CDR3, as DNA: TGTGCCATCAGACCCAGGCTACGCGTAATAACCTCTGAGTATTTT. Protein sequence: CAIRPRLRVITSEYF.

This clonotype was seen a few times. The rearrangement links TRBV30 to TRBJ1-6; D not resolved. Trimming pared 2 bases from V and 4 bases from J, leaving 15 bases between. The CDR3 contains 16 residues. The V gene's germline CDR1 is GTSNPN and CDR2 SVGIG (reference sequence). The CDR3 coding sequence is TGTGCCTGGAGTAAAACCGGACGGATTTATAATTCACCCCTCCACTTT. This codes for CAWSKTGRIYNSPLHF.